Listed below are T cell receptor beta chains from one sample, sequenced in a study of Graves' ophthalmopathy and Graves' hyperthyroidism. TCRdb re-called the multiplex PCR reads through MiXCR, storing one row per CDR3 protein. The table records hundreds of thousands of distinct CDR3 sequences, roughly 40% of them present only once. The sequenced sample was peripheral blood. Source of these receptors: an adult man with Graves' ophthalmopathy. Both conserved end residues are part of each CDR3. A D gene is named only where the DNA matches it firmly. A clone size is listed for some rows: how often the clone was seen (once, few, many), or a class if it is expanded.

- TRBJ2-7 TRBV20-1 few TGCAGTGCTAGAGCCTTTCAGACCTACGAGCAGTACTTC CSARAFQTYEQYF
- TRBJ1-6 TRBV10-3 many TGTGCCATCAGTGAGGGGGGGGGACGACCCCTCCACTTT CAISEGGGRPLHF
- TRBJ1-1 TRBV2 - TGTGCCAGCAGTTATAAGTATGGGGGGGCTGAAGCTTTCTTT CASSYKYGGAEAFF
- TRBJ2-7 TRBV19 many TGTGCCAGTAGTACGAGGGGGAGGAGAGACGAGCAGTACTTC CASSTRGRRDEQYF
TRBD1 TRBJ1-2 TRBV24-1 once TGTGCCACCAGTGACCTCGGACAGGGGGCAGGTGGCTACACCTTC CATSDLGQGAGGYTF
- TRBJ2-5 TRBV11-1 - TGTGCCAGCAGCTTAGGACAGGCCGATCATCGACGGGAGACCCAGTACTTC CASSLGQADHRRETQYF
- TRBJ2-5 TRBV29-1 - TGCAGAGATCAGAACAGGCTCGGAGCCCAGTACTTC CRDQNRLGAQYF
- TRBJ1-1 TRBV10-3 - TGTGCCATCAGTGAGTCGAGTGGCCGGGGCCTGAACACTGAAGCTTTCTTT CAISESSGRGLNTEAFF
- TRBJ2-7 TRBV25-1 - TGTGCCAGCAGTCCGAGGCGGTACATCTACGAGCAGTACTTC CASSPRRYIYEQYF
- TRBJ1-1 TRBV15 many TGTGCCACCACGGGCCAGATGAACACTGAAGCTTTCTTT CATTGQMNTEAFF
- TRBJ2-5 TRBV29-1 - TGCAGCGTCTTACAAGAGACCCAGTACTTC CSVLQETQYF
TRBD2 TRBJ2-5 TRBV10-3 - TGTGCCATCAGTAGCGGGAGTGTGGAGACCCAGTACTTC CAISSGSVETQYF
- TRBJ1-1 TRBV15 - TGTGCCACCAGCAGGGGTTTTACAAGGCAAGGGACTGAAGCTTTCTTT CATSRGFTRQGTEAFF
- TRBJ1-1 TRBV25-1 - TGTGCTAGTCAAGGGTTGGTTGAAGCTTTCTTT CASQGLVEAFF
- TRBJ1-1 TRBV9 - TGTGCCAGCAGCCAAGATAATTTGGGGAGGTCTGAAGCTTTCTTT CASSQDNLGRSEAFF
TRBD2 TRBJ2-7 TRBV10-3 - TGTGCCAGCTCACCTACGGGACTAGCGGGAGGGCGCGAGCAGTACTTC CASSPTGLAGGREQYF
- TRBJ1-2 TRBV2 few TGTGCCAGCACCCAGTTAACGGGTAACTATGGCTACACCTTC CASTQLTGNYGYTF
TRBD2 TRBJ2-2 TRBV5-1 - TGCGCCAGCAGCGAGGGACTAGGGCTCACCGGGGAGCTGTTTTTT CASSEGLGLTGELFF
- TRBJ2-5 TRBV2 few TGTGCCAGCAGTCTAAATTCTGAGACCCAGTACTTC CASSLNSETQYF
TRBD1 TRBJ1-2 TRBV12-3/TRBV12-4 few TGTGCCAGCAGCCTGGGACAGGGTATAGGTGGCTACACCTTC CASSLGQGIGGYTF
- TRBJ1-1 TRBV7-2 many TGTGCCAGCAGCATACAGGTTAGGAACACTGAAGCTTTCTTT CASSIQVRNTEAFF
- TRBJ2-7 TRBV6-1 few TGTGCCAGCAGTTACTTTGGAGGCAGTACCTACGAGCAGTACTTC CASSYFGGSTYEQYF
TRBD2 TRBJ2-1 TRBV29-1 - TGCAGCGTTGGAGGGACTAGCAATGAGCAGTTCTTC CSVGGTSNEQFF
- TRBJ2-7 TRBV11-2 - TGTGCCAGCAGCTTCCCGGGACAAGCTTCCTGGAAGCAGTACTTC CASSFPGQASWKQYF
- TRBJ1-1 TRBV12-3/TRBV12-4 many TGTGCCAGCAGTTTGGGCGGACCGGACACTGAAGCTTTCTTT CASSLGGPDTEAFF
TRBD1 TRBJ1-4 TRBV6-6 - TGTGCCAGCAGGACAGGGGGTGAAAAACTGTTTTTT CASRTGGEKLFF
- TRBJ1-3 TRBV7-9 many TGTGCCAGCAGCTTAAGTTCCGCAGAACGGAACACCATATATTTT CASSLSSAERNTIYF
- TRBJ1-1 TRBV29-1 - TGCAGCGTTGATCCAGGGAGCACTGAAGCTTTCTTT CSVDPGSTEAFF
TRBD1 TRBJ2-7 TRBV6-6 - TGTGCCAGCGCTCCCGGGACAGGGTCCCGCGAGCAGTACTTC CASAPGTGSREQYF
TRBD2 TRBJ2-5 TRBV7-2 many TGTGCCAGCAGCCTCCTTCGCGGGAGTGCGGAGACCCAGTACTTC CASSLLRGSAETQYF